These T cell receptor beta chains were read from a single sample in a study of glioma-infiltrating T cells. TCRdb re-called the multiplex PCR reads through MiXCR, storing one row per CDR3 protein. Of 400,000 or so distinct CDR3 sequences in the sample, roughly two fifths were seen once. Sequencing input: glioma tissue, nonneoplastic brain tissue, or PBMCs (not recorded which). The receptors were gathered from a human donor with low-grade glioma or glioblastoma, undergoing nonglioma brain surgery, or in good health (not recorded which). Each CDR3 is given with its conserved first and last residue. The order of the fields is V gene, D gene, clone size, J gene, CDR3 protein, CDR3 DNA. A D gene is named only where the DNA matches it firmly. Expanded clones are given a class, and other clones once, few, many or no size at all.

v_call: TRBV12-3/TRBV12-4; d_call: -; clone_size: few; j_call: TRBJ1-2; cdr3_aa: CASSSSGYYGYTF; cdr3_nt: TGTGCCAGCAGTTCCTCAGGGTACTATGGCTACACCTTC
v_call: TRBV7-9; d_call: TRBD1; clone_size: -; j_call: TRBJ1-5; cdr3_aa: CASSLGGQPLGSNQPQHF; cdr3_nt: TGTGCCAGCAGCCTTGGGGGACAGCCCCTCGGGAGCAATCAGCCCCAGCATTTT
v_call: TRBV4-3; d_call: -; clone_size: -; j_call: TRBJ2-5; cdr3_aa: CASSQDPPGGRGETQYF; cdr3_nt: TGCGCCAGCAGCCAAGATCCCCCCGGAGGGCGAGGGGAGACCCAGTACTTC
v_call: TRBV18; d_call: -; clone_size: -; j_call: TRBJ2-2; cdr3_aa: CASSPGRIGAGELFF; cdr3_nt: TGTGCCAGCTCACCTGGAAGGATCGGGGCCGGGGAGCTGTTTTTT
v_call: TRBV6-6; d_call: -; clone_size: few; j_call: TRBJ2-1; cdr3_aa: CATQGPYNEQFF; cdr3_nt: TGTGCCACTCAGGGCCCCTACAATGAGCAGTTCTTC
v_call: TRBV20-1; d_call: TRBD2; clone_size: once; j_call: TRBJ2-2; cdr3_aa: CSASGLADTGDLFF; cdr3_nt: TGCAGTGCTTCGGGACTAGCGGACACCGGGGATCTGTTTTTT
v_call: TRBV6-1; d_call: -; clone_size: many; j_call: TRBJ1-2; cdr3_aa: CASNDGQEGNGYTF; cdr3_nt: TGTGCCAGCAACGATGGGCAGGAAGGGAATGGCTACACCTTC
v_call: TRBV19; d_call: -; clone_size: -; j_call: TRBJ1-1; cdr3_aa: CASSQTGLYEAFF; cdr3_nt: TGTGCCAGTAGCCAGACAGGCCTTTATGAAGCTTTCTTT
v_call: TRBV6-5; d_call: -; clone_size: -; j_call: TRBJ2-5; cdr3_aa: CASSSPRTVSETQYF; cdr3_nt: TGTGCCAGCAGTTCCCCCCGGACAGTGTCCGAGACCCAGTACTTC
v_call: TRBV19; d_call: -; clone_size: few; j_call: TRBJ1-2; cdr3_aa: CASSVTAATNYGYTF; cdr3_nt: TGTGCCAGTAGCGTGACAGCGGCTACCAACTATGGCTACACCTTC
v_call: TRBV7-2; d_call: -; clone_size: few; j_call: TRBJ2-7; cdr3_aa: CASSANNYEQYF; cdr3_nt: TGCGCCAGCAGTGCCAACAACTACGAGCAGTACTTC
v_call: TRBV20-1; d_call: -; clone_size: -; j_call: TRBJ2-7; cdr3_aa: CSASSPGFRTYEQYF; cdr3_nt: TGCAGTGCTAGTAGCCCGGGGTTCAGGACCTACGAGCAGTACTTC
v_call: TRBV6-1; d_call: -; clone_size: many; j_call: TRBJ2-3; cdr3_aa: CASSRAGWITDTQYF; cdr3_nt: TGTGCCAGCAGTCGTGCGGGTTGGATAACAGATACGCAGTATTTT
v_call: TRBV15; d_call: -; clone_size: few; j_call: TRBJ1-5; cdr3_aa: CATSRGLGGWVQPQHF; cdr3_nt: TGTGCCACCAGCAGAGGGCTTGGGGGTTGGGTTCAGCCCCAGCATTTT
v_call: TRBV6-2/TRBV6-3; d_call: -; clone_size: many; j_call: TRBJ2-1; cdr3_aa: CASSYSNVPAYNEQFF; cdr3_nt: TGTGCCAGCAGTTACTCGAACGTCCCCGCCTACAATGAGCAGTTCTTC
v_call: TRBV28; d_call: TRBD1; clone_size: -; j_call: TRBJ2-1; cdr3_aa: CASSTRDSRQETQFF; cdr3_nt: TGTGCCAGCAGTACTCGGGACAGCCGTCAAGAGACCCAGTTCTTC
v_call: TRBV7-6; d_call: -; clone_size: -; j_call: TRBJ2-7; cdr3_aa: CALGGGTYEQYF; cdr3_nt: TGTGCCTTGGGAGGAGGGACCTACGAGCAGTACTTC
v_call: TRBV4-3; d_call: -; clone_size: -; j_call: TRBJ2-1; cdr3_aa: CASKGPGLYNEQFF; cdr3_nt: TGCGCCAGCAAGGGACCGGGACTTTACAATGAGCAGTTCTTC
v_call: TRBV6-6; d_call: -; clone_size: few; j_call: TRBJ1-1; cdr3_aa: CASSYLVLKTGVNTEAFF; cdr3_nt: TGTGCCAGCAGTTACTTGGTCCTAAAAACAGGCGTGAACACTGAAGCTTTCTTT
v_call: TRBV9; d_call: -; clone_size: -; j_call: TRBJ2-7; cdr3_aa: CASSEDVGVSEQYF; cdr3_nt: TGTGCCAGCAGCGAAGATGTGGGGGTAAGCGAGCAGTACTTC
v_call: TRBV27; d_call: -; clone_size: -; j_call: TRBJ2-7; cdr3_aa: CASRIAGEGTSYEQYF; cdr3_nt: TGTGCCAGCAGAATAGCAGGAGAGGGAACCTCCTACGAGCAGTACTTC
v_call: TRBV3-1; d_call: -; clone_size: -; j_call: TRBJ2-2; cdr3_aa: CASSQELAYTGELFF; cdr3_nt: TGTGCCAGCAGCCAAGAGCTTGCGTACACCGGGGAGCTGTTTTTT
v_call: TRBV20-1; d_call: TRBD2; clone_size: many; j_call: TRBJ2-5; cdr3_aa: CSARDGSGRWKETQYF; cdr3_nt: TGCAGTGCTAGAGACGGTAGCGGGAGATGGAAAGAGACCCAGTACTTC
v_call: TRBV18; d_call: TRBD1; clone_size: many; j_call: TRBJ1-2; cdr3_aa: CASSPDRGNNYGYTF; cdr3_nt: TGTGCCAGCTCACCAGACAGGGGGAATAACTATGGCTACACCTTC
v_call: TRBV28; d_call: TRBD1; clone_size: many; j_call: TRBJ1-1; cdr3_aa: CASRLRWTGGEAFF; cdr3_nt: TGTGCCAGCAGACTTCGTTGGACAGGGGGTGAAGCTTTCTTT
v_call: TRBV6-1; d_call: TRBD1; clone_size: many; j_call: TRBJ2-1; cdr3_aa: CASRRGTGDPYNEQFF; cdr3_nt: TGTGCCAGCAGACGCGGGACAGGGGACCCCTACAATGAGCAGTTCTTC
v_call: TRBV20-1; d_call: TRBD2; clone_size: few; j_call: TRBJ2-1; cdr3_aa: CSASSGRVGNEQFF; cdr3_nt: TGCAGTGCTAGCAGCGGGAGGGTAGGAAATGAGCAGTTCTTC
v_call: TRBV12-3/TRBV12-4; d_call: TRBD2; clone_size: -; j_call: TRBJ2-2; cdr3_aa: CASSLLREDTGELFF; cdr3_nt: TGTGCCAGCAGTTTATTGCGGGAGGACACCGGGGAGCTGTTTTTT
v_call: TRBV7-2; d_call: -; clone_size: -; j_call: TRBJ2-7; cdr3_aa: CASSPGSWFYEQYF; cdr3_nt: TGTGCCAGCAGCCCAGGGTCCTGGTTTTACGAGCAGTACTTC
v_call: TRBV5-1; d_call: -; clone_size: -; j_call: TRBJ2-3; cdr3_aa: CASSPEATTDTQYF; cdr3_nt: TGCGCCAGCAGCCCGGAGGCTACCACAGATACGCAGTATTTT
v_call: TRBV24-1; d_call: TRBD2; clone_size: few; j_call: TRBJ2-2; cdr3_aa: CATGGKGGTGELFF; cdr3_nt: TGTGCCACCGGAGGAAAGGGAGGGACCGGGGAGCTGTTTTTT